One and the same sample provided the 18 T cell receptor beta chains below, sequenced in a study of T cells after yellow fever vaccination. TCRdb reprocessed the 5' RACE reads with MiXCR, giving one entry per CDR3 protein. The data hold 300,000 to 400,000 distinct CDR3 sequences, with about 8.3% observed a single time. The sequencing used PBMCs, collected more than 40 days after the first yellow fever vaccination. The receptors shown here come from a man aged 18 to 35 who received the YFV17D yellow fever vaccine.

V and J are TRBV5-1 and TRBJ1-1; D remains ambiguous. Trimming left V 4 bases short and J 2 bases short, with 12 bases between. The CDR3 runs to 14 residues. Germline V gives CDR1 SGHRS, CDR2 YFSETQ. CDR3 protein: CASSISRRNTEAFF. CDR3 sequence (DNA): TGCGCCAGCAGCATCTCCCGCCGAAACACTGAAGCTTTCTTT.

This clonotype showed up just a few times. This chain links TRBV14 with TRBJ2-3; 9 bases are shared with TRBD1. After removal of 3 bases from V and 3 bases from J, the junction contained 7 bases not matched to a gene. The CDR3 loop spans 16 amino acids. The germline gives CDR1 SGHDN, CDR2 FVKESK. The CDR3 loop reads CASSQFLGQGTDTQYF. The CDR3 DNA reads TGTGCCAGCAGCCAGTTTCTGGGACAGGGAACAGATACGCAGTATTTT.

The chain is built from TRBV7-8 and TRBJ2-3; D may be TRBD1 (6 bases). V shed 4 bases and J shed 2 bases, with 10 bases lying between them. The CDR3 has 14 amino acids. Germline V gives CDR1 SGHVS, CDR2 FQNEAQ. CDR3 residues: CASSSRTVTDTQYF. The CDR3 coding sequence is TGTGCCAGCAGCTCACGGACAGTCACAGATACGCAGTATTTT.

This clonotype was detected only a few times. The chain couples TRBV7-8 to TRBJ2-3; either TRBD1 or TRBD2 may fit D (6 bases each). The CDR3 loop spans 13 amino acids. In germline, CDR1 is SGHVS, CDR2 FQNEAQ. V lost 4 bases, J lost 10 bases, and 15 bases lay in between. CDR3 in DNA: TGTGCCAGCAGCTCCCTAGGGGGGCAGGCGCAGTATTTT. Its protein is CASSSLGGQAQYF.

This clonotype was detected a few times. CDR3 bases: TGTGCCAGCAGGGACAGGGGGGAAAAACTGTTTTTT. Amino acids: CASRDRGEKLFF. The V and J genes are TRBV12-3 or TRBV12-4 and TRBJ1-4; 10 bases align to TRBD1. This CDR3 has 12 amino acids. Trimming took 6 bases from V and 8 from J; bases not matched to a gene: 0.

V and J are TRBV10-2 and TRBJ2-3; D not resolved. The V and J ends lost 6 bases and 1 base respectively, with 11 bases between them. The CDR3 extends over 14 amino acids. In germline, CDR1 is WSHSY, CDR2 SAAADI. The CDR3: CASREGPGTDTQYF. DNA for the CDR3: TGCGCCAGCAGGGAAGGCCCGGGCACAGATACGCAGTATTTT.

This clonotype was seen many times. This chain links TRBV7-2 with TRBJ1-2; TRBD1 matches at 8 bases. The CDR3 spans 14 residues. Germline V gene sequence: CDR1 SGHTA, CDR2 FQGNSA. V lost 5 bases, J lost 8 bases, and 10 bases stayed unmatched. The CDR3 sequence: CASSTGQGGLGYTF. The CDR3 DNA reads TGTGCCAGCAGCACCGGACAGGGAGGGTTAGGCTACACCTTC.

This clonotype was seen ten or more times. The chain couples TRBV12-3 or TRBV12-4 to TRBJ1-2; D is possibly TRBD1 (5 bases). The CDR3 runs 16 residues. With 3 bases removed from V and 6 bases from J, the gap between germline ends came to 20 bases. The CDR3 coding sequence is TGTGCCAGCAGTTTTCTCTCTACGTGGCAGGGAGATGGCTACACCTTC. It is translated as CASSFLSTWQGDGYTF.

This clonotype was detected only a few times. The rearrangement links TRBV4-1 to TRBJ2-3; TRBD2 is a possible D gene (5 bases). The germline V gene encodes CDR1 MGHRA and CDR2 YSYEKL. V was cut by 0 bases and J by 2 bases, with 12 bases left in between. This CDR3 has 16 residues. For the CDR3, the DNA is TGCGCCAGCAGCCAAGACGAGGGTGGGATCACAGATACGCAGTATTTT. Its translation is CASSQDEGGITDTQYF.

CDR3 nucleotide sequence: TGTGCCAGCTCAAGAAACCCGGGACTAGCGGGGACAGATACGCAGTATTTT. It is translated as CASSRNPGLAGTDTQYF. The chain couples TRBV18 to TRBJ2-3; 13 bases agree with TRBD2. The CDR3 sequence is 17 residues long. In germline, CDR1 is KGHSH, CDR2 LQKENI. Trimming cost V 5 bases and J 3 bases; bases outside gene matches: 8. The variable domain in full, completed from reference TRBV18 and TRBJ2-3, reads NAGVMQNPRHLVRRRGQEARLRCSPMKGHSHVYWYRQLPEEGLKFMVYLQKENIIDESGMPKERFSAEFPKEGPSILRIQQVVRGDSAAYFCASSRNPGLAGTDTQYFGPGTRLTVL.

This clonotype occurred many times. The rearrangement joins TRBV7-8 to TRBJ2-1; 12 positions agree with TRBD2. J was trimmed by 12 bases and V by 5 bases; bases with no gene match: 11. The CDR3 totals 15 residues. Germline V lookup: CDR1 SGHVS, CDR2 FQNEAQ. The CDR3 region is CASSPTSGGPRVQFF. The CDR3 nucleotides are TGTGCCAGCAGCCCTACTAGCGGGGGGCCGAGGGTGCAGTTCTTC.

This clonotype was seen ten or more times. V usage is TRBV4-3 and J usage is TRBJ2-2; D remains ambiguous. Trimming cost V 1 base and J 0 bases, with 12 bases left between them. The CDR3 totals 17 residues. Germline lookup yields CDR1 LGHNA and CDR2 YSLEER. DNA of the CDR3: TGCGCCAGCAGCCAAGTGGGCAGCCCAACGAACACCGGGGAGCTGTTTTTT. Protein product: CASSQVGSPTNTGELFF.

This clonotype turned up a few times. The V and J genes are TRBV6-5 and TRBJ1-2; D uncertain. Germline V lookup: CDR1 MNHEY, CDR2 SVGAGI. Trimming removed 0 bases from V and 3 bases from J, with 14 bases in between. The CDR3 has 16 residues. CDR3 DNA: TGTGCCAGCAGTTACTCGCCCTCTCCCTTTGACTATGGCTACACCTTC. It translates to CASSYSPSPFDYGYTF.

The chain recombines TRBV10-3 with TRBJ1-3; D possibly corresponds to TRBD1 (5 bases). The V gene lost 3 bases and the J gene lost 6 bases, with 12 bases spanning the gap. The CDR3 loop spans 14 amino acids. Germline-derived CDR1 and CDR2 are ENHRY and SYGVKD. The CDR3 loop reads CAISDRDFLNTIYF. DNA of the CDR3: TGTGCCATCAGTGACCGGGACTTCCTAAACACCATATATTTT.

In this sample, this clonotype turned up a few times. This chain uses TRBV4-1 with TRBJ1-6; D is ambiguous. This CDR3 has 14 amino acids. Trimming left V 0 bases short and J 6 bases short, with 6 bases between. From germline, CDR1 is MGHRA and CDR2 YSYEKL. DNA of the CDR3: TGCGCCAGCAGCCAAGATTGGGGTAATTCACCCCTCCACTTT. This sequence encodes CASSQDWGNSPLHF.

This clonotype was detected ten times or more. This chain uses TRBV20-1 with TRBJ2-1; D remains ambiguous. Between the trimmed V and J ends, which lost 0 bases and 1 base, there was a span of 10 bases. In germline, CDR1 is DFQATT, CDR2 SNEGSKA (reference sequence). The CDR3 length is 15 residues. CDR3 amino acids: CSAREDRLSYNEQFF. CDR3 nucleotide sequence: TGCAGTGCTAGAGAGGACCGGCTTTCCTACAATGAGCAGTTCTTC.

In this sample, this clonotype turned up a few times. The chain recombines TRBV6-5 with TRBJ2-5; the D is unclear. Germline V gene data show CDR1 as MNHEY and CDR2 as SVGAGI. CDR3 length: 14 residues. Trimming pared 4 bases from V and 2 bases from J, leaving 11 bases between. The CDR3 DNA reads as TGTGCCAGCAGTTTGATAGGAGTACAAGAGACCCAGTACTTC. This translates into CASSLIGVQETQYF.

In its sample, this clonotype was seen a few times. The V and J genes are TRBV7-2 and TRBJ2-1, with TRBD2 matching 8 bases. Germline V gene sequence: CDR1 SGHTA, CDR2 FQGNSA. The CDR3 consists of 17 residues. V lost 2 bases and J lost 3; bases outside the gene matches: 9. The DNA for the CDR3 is TGTGCCAGCAGCTTAAGTAATAGCGGGGAGCTCTACAATGAGCAGTTCTTC. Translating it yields CASSLSNSGELYNEQFF.